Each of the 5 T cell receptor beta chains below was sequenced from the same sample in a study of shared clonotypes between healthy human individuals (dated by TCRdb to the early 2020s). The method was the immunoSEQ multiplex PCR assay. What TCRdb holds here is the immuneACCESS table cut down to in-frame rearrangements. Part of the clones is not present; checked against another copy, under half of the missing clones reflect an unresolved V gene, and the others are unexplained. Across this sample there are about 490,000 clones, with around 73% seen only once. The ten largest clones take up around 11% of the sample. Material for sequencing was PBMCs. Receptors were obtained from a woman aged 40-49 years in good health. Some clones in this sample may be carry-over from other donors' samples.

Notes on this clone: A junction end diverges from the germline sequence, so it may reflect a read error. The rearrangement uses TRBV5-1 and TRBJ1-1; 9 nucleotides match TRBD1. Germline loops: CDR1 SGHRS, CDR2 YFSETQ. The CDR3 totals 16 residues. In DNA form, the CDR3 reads TGTGCCAGCAGTGCTCGGACAGGGGTGGTGAACACTGAAGCTTTCTTT. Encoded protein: CASSARTGVVNTEAFF.

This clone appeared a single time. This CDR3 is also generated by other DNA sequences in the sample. CDR3 coding DNA: TGCAGCGTTGAAGCGGGAGGGACAGATACGCAGTATTTT. Protein sequence: CSVEAGGTDTQYF. The J gene is TRBJ2-3, the V gene TRBV29-1; TRBD2 aligns across 8 bases. The length of the CDR3 is 13 residues. Germline CDR1 and CDR2: SQVTM and ANQGSEA. V shed 1 base, J shed 3 bases, and the junction held 0 bases outside the gene matches.

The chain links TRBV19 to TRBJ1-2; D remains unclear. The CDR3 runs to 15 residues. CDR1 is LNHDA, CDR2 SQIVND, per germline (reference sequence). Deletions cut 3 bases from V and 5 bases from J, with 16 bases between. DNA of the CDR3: TGTGCCAGTAGTATCCGACCGGGCGGAGGGTATGGCTACACCTTC. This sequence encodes CASSIRPGGGYGYTF.

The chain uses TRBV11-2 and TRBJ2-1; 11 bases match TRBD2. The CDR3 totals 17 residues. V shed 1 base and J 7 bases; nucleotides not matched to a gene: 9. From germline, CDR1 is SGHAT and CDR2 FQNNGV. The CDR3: CASSLVFFSGRENEQFF. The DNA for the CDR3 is TGTGCCAGCAGCTTAGTATTTTTTAGCGGGAGGGAGAATGAGCAGTTCTTC.

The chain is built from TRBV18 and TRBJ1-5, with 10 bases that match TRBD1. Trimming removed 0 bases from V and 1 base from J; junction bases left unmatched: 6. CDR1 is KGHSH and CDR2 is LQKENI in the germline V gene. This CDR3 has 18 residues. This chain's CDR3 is CASSPPGTGDLSNQPQHF. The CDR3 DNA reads TGTGCCAGCTCACCACCAGGGACAGGGGACTTGAGCAATCAGCCCCAGCATTTT.